These T cell receptor beta chains were read from a single sample in a study of T-cell memory formation after mild COVID-19. TCRdb reprocessed the 5' RACE reads via MiXCR and lists one record per CDR3 protein. Here the sample spans fewer than 300,000 distinct CDR3 sequences, roughly 18% being singletons. The sequenced material came from PBMCs or a T cell subset sorted from them (not recorded which). The receptors were sampled from a young man who had mild COVID-19 (a few samples of this study predate the infection). Cell type and time point are not known. CDR3s include the opening cysteine and the closing phenylalanine or tryptophan. The D gene is left open where the match is weak. Size tells how often a clone was seen (once, few, many) or the class of an expanded clone, and some rows leave it out.

j_gene: TRBJ1-2; v_gene: TRBV12-3/TRBV12-4; d_gene: .; abundance: few; CDR3aa: CASSPRGAMGYTF; CDR3nt: TGTGCCAGCAGCCCGAGGGGGGCTATGGGCTACACCTTC
j_gene: TRBJ2-1; v_gene: TRBV7-2; d_gene: .; abundance: .; CDR3aa: CASSTGPGQSSYNEQFF; CDR3nt: TGTGCCAGCAGCACGGGCCCCGGACAGAGCTCCTACAATGAGCAGTTCTTC
j_gene: TRBJ1-5; v_gene: TRBV7-2; d_gene: .; abundance: .; CDR3aa: CASSLGGYTQPQHF; CDR3nt: TGTGCCAGCAGCTTAGGGGGGTACACTCAGCCCCAGCATTTT
j_gene: TRBJ2-1; v_gene: TRBV4-3; d_gene: TRBD2; abundance: .; CDR3aa: CASSQEIAGYNEQFF; CDR3nt: TGCGCCAGCAGCCAAGAGATAGCGGGGTACAATGAGCAGTTCTTC
j_gene: TRBJ2-5; v_gene: TRBV24-1; d_gene: .; abundance: few; CDR3aa: CATSDIRDQETQYF; CDR3nt: TGTGCCACCAGTGATATCCGGGATCAAGAGACCCAGTACTTC
j_gene: TRBJ2-1; v_gene: TRBV24-1; d_gene: .; abundance: .; CDR3aa: CATSDFGLKQFF; CDR3nt: TGTGCCACCAGTGATTTCGGGTTGAAGCAGTTCTTC
j_gene: TRBJ2-5; v_gene: TRBV6-6; d_gene: .; abundance: few; CDR3aa: CASRRNHGAGETQYF; CDR3nt: TGTGCCAGCAGACGCAACCACGGGGCAGGAGAGACCCAGTACTTC
j_gene: TRBJ1-2; v_gene: TRBV11-2; d_gene: TRBD1; abundance: .; CDR3aa: CASSLVGQDWGYTF; CDR3nt: TGTGCCAGCAGCTTAGTAGGACAGGACTGGGGCTACACCTTC
j_gene: TRBJ1-1; v_gene: TRBV4-3; d_gene: TRBD1; abundance: .; CDR3aa: CASSQSPQGGTEAFF; CDR3nt: TGCGCCAGCAGCCAAAGCCCCCAGGGGGGCACTGAAGCTTTCTTT
j_gene: TRBJ2-1; v_gene: TRBV4-3; d_gene: .; abundance: few; CDR3aa: CASSHGGDNEQFF; CDR3nt: TGCGCCAGCAGCCACGGGGGTGACAATGAGCAGTTCTTC
j_gene: TRBJ2-3; v_gene: TRBV7-9; d_gene: .; abundance: .; CDR3aa: CASSFLGAGTDTQYF; CDR3nt: TGTGCCAGCAGCTTTCTCGGGGCGGGGACAGATACGCAGTATTTT
j_gene: TRBJ1-4; v_gene: TRBV20-1; d_gene: .; abundance: few; CDR3aa: CSAFLLGANEKLFF; CDR3nt: TGCAGTGCTTTCCTATTGGGGGCAAATGAAAAACTGTTTTTT
j_gene: TRBJ1-2; v_gene: TRBV5-1; d_gene: .; abundance: few; CDR3aa: CASSPGGYYGYTF; CDR3nt: TGCGCCAGCAGCCCAGGAGGGTACTATGGCTACACCTTC
j_gene: TRBJ2-1; v_gene: TRBV4-2; d_gene: TRBD2; abundance: few; CDR3aa: CASSSRPLAGEQFF; CDR3nt: TGTGCCAGCAGCTCCCGCCCCCTAGCGGGGGAGCAGTTCTTC
j_gene: TRBJ2-5; v_gene: TRBV4-3; d_gene: TRBD2; abundance: few; CDR3aa: CASSQDLPSGGGETQYF; CDR3nt: TGCGCCAGCAGCCAAGATCTGCCCTCGGGCGGGGGGGAGACCCAGTACTTC
j_gene: TRBJ1-6; v_gene: TRBV11-2; d_gene: .; abundance: .; CDR3aa: CASSFSLGLYNSPLHF; CDR3nt: TGTGCCAGCAGCTTTTCACTCGGGCTCTATAATTCACCCCTCCACTTT
j_gene: TRBJ1-2; v_gene: TRBV7-9; d_gene: .; abundance: .; CDR3aa: CTSSAGYYGYTF; CDR3nt: TGTACCAGCAGCGCAGGGTACTATGGCTACACCTTC
j_gene: TRBJ2-3; v_gene: TRBV7-9; d_gene: .; abundance: few; CDR3aa: CASSLILGLSTDTQYF; CDR3nt: TGTGCCAGCAGCCTAATTCTGGGACTGAGCACAGATACGCAGTATTTT
j_gene: TRBJ1-2; v_gene: TRBV27; d_gene: .; abundance: .; CDR3aa: CASSLSEGSGYTF; CDR3nt: TGTGCCAGCAGTTTATCAGAGGGGAGTGGCTACACCTTC
j_gene: TRBJ1-2; v_gene: TRBV29-1; d_gene: TRBD1; abundance: few; CDR3aa: CSVKQGTWDYGYTF; CDR3nt: TGCAGCGTAAAACAGGGGACTTGGGACTATGGCTACACCTTC
j_gene: TRBJ1-1; v_gene: TRBV24-1; d_gene: .; abundance: .; CDR3aa: CATSDSRDTEAFF; CDR3nt: TGTGCCACCAGTGATTCTCGGGACACTGAAGCTTTCTTT
j_gene: TRBJ2-1; v_gene: TRBV2; d_gene: .; abundance: .; CDR3aa: CASTPPSGNEQFF; CDR3nt: TGTGCCAGCACCCCTCCGTCGGGAAATGAGCAGTTCTTC
j_gene: TRBJ1-3; v_gene: TRBV11-2; d_gene: .; abundance: few; CDR3aa: CASSFIPPSSGNTIYF; CDR3nt: TGTGCCAGCAGCTTCATCCCACCGAGCTCTGGAAACACCATATATTTT
j_gene: TRBJ1-2; v_gene: TRBV20-1; d_gene: TRBD1; abundance: .; CDR3aa: CSARDGRGPDGYTF; CDR3nt: TGCAGTGCTAGAGATGGTAGGGGGCCGGATGGCTACACCTTC
j_gene: TRBJ1-1; v_gene: TRBV21-1; d_gene: .; abundance: few; CDR3aa: CASSKERVSTEAFF; CDR3nt: TGTGCCAGCAGCAAAGAGAGGGTATCTACTGAAGCTTTCTTT
j_gene: TRBJ1-1; v_gene: TRBV10-3; d_gene: .; abundance: few; CDR3aa: CAIRRQTDTEAFF; CDR3nt: TGTGCCATCAGGCGACAGACAGACACTGAAGCTTTCTTT
j_gene: TRBJ2-7; v_gene: TRBV7-2; d_gene: .; abundance: few; CDR3aa: CASTRAGAYEQYF; CDR3nt: TGTGCCAGCACCAGGGCAGGCGCCTACGAGCAGTACTTC
j_gene: TRBJ1-5; v_gene: TRBV12-3/TRBV12-4; d_gene: .; abundance: few; CDR3aa: CASKGGGNQPQHF; CDR3nt: TGTGCCAGCAAGGGGGGTGGCAATCAGCCCCAGCATTTT
j_gene: TRBJ2-1; v_gene: TRBV12-3/TRBV12-4; d_gene: TRBD2; abundance: few; CDR3aa: CASTRTSGGNEQFF; CDR3nt: TGTGCCAGCACCCGGACTAGCGGGGGGAATGAGCAGTTCTTC
j_gene: TRBJ1-3; v_gene: TRBV14; d_gene: .; abundance: few; CDR3aa: CASSQVGGAAGNTIYF; CDR3nt: TGTGCCAGCAGCCAGGTCGGGGGGGCGGCTGGAAACACCATATATTTT
j_gene: TRBJ1-6; v_gene: TRBV5-6; d_gene: .; abundance: .; CDR3aa: CASSLEGNPLHF; CDR3nt: TGTGCCAGCAGCCTAGAGGGGAATCCCCTCCACTTT
j_gene: TRBJ1-1; v_gene: TRBV6-6; d_gene: .; abundance: .; CDR3aa: CASSYSIVRGGAFF; CDR3nt: TGTGCCAGCAGTTACTCGATCGTCCGGGGGGGAGCTTTCTTT
j_gene: TRBJ2-2; v_gene: TRBV12-3/TRBV12-4; d_gene: .; abundance: few; CDR3aa: CASSFSLTNTGELFF; CDR3nt: TGTGCCAGCAGTTTCAGCCTTACGAACACCGGGGAGCTGTTTTTT
j_gene: TRBJ2-5; v_gene: TRBV7-9; d_gene: TRBD1; abundance: few; CDR3aa: CASRPQGAQETQYF; CDR3nt: TGTGCCAGCAGACCTCAGGGGGCCCAAGAGACCCAGTACTTC
j_gene: TRBJ1-2; v_gene: TRBV3-1; d_gene: .; abundance: many; CDR3aa: CASSSGAYGYTF; CDR3nt: TGTGCCAGCAGCTCCGGGGCCTATGGCTACACCTTC
j_gene: TRBJ2-1; v_gene: TRBV5-1; d_gene: .; abundance: many; CDR3aa: CASSLGLAHLRRNEQFF; CDR3nt: TGCGCCAGCAGCTTGGGGCTAGCGCACCTTCGGAGGAATGAGCAGTTCTTC
j_gene: TRBJ2-7; v_gene: TRBV5-1; d_gene: TRBD2; abundance: many; CDR3aa: CASSLGLAVEQYF; CDR3nt: TGCGCCAGCAGCTTGGGACTAGCCGTCGAGCAGTACTTC
j_gene: TRBJ2-5; v_gene: TRBV12-3/TRBV12-4; d_gene: TRBD2; abundance: .; CDR3aa: CASSSRTRVKTQYF; CDR3nt: TGTGCCAGCAGTTCGCGGACTAGGGTAAAGACCCAGTACTTC
j_gene: TRBJ2-1; v_gene: TRBV20-1; d_gene: .; abundance: few; CDR3aa: CSARGPTASSYNEQFF; CDR3nt: TGCAGTGCTAGAGGCCCCACGGCGAGCTCCTACAATGAGCAGTTCTTC
j_gene: TRBJ1-5; v_gene: TRBV20-1; d_gene: .; abundance: .; CDR3aa: CSAKYGQIYSNQPQHF; CDR3nt: TGCAGTGCCAAGTACGGACAGATTTATAGCAATCAGCCCCAGCATTTT
j_gene: TRBJ1-5; v_gene: TRBV4-1; d_gene: .; abundance: few; CDR3aa: CASSQQGIEPQHF; CDR3nt: TGCGCCAGCAGCCAACAGGGGATTGAGCCCCAGCATTTT
j_gene: TRBJ2-1; v_gene: TRBV4-2; d_gene: TRBD2; abundance: .; CDR3aa: CASSHRLGGSLDYNEQFF; CDR3nt: TGTGCCAGCAGCCACCGCCTGGGGGGGTCCCTTGATTACAATGAGCAGTTCTTC
j_gene: TRBJ1-1; v_gene: TRBV20-1; d_gene: .; abundance: .; CDR3aa: CSARRGGSNTEAFF; CDR3nt: TGCAGTGCTAGAAGGGGGGGTTCGAACACTGAAGCTTTCTTT
j_gene: TRBJ2-2; v_gene: TRBV28; d_gene: .; abundance: .; CDR3aa: CASSPTSGVNTGELFF; CDR3nt: TGTGCCAGCAGTCCCACCTCCGGGGTGAACACCGGGGAGCTGTTTTTT
j_gene: TRBJ1-2; v_gene: TRBV12-3/TRBV12-4; d_gene: .; abundance: .; CDR3aa: CASAENYGYTF; CDR3nt: TGTGCCAGCGCGGAGAACTATGGCTACACCTTC
j_gene: TRBJ2-1; v_gene: TRBV5-1; d_gene: .; abundance: .; CDR3aa: CASSLGLAFDGEQFF; CDR3nt: TGCGCCAGCAGCTTGGGGCTAGCGTTCGACGGTGAGCAGTTCTTC